The sequence of this T cell receptor (beta chain) was determined in a study of OX40 agonist ivuxolimab in advanced cancers. For this clone: The antigen is not known.

Looked up from germline, CDR1 is SNHLY and CDR2 is FYNNEI. Trimming removed 7 bases at V and 0 bases at J, with 13 bases between. The CDR3 has 14 amino acids. Study conclusions and caveats: The mean number of expanded clones was higher in CD8+ T cells than in CD4+. In the 0.1 to 3.0 mg/kg range, CD4+ and CD8+ blood T cells had expanded clonally by week 6.

TCRdb's table, derived via immunoSEQ multiplex PCR, lists solely in-frame clones and lacks some. The repertoire consists of about 50,000 clones, with around 88% occurring once and the leading ten covering roughly 13%. It was autoimmune disease history or systemic immunosuppression that excluded patients. The chain couples TRBV2 to TRBJ2-7, with D possibly being TRBD1 (6 bases). Sequences were derived from CD4+ or CD8+ T cells sorted from blood, sampled in a trial of the OX40 agonist ivuxolimab. The receptor comes from an adult with an advanced solid tumor such as melanoma, head and neck, liver or kidney cancer. DNA of the CDR3: TGTGCCAGCAATAAGGACAGCGACTCCTACGAGCAGTACTTC. Its protein product is CASNKDSDSYEQYF.